A single sample is the source of the 17 T cell receptor beta chains below, sequenced in a study of breast tumors, draining lymph nodes, adjacent tissues. Each CDR3 protein is one row after TCRdb ran MiXCR on the multiplex PCR reads. Of about 270,000 distinct CDR3 sequences listed, 30% to 35% are singletons. Samples came from axillary lymph nodes draining the breast cancer. Material: axillary lymph node tissue. The source is a female donor with breast cancer. Some clones in this sample may be carry-over from other donors' samples.

This clonotype was seen repeatedly, ten times or more. The genes are TRBV6-5 and TRBJ2-7; D uncertain. The CDR3 is made up of 13 amino acids. V lost 5 bases and J lost 3, with 11 bases in between. In germline, CDR1 is MNHEY, CDR2 SVGAGI. CDR3 in DNA: TGTGCCAGCAGTATGGGTATAGTCTACGAGCAGTACTTC. Its protein product is CASSMGIVYEQYF.

This clonotype appeared many times. The chain carries TRBV6-1 and TRBJ1-6; a weak D match, TRBD1 (6 bases). The CDR3 loop spans 14 amino acids. V was trimmed by 4 bases and J by 8 bases, leaving 12 bases between them. Germline V gene lookup returns CDR1 MNHNS and CDR2 SASEGT. The CDR3: CASSGKGGYSPLHF. The CDR3 region has the DNA TGTGCCAGCAGTGGGAAGGGGGGATATTCACCCCTCCACTTT.

The table lists this clonotype with a few counts. The junction and the germline gene differ at one end; a read error may be behind it. CDR3 bases: TGCGTCAGCAGCCCTCGCAGACAGTCTCGTACGGATGGCTACACCTTC. Translating it yields CVSSPRRQSRTDGYTF. The V gene is TRBV5-1, the J gene TRBJ1-2; a weak D match, TRBD1 (5 bases). CDR1 and CDR2 (germline): SGHRS, YFSETQ. The CDR3 sequence is 16 residues long.

As for this clonotype: This may come from a read error, since a much larger clone is one base off. CDR3 residues: CTWKGGPEGYTF. The CDR3 DNA follows: TGTACCTGGAAAGGGGGGCCGGAGGGCTACACCTTC. The gene calls are TRBV30 and TRBJ1-2; a weak D match, TRBD1 (6 bases). Germline V CDR1 and CDR2: GTSNPN, SVGIG (reference sequence). This CDR3 region has 12 residues.

This clonotype turned up a few times. A single base separates this from a much larger clone, so it may be a read error. This chain connects TRBV7-3 to TRBJ2-5, with no clear D. Germline CDR1 and CDR2: SGHTA and FQGTGA. CDR3 length: 17 amino acids. The CDR3 nucleotides read TGTGCCAGCAGCTTAGTGGTTGGGGTACCTTACCAAGAGCCCCAGTACTTC. As protein: CASSLVVGVPYQEPQYF.

The genes are TRBV3-1 and TRBJ2-3; no firm D call. The germline V and J ends were trimmed by 3 bases and 2 bases, with 12 bases remaining between them. The CDR3 extends over 15 amino acids. Germline V gives CDR1 LGHDT, CDR2 YNNKEL (reference sequence). The CDR3 DNA is TGTGCCAGCAGCCACCCCCGCGGCCACACAGATACGCAGTATTTT. This gives the protein CASSHPRGHTDTQYF.

This clonotype was recorded at least ten times. Germline is not matched at one junction end, which may reflect a read error. This chain joins TRBV7-2 and TRBJ2-7; TRBD1 aligns across 7 bases. There are 11 residues in the CDR3. Germline loops: CDR1 SGHTA, CDR2 FQGNSA. This chain's CDR3 is CASTEGDRVNF. The CDR3 bases are TGTGCCAGCACCGAGGGGGACAGAGTCAACTTC.

This clonotype was seen a handful of times. The gene calls are TRBV2 and TRBJ1-1; D perhaps matches TRBD1 (5 bases). The germline V gene has CDR1 SNHLY and CDR2 FYNNEI. Trimming took 6 bases from V and 10 from J, leaving 15 bases between them. The CDR3 is made up of 12 amino acids. The DNA of the CDR3 is TGTGCCAGCAGCCAAGGGGCCGGGCGAGCTTTCTTT. Encoded protein: CASSQGAGRAFF.

The genes are TRBV28 and TRBJ2-5; either TRBD1 or TRBD2 may supply D (5 bases each). The CDR3 totals 15 residues. V dropped 3 bases and J dropped 5 bases, with 16 bases sitting between them. Germline V gives CDR1 MDHEN, CDR2 SYDVKM. The CDR3 region has the DNA TGTGCCAGCAGTTTGGGACGTAGGGGCTCGGAGACCCAGTACTTC. This gives the protein CASSLGRRGSETQYF.

Many counts were recorded for this clonotype. The rearrangement uses TRBV20-1 and TRBJ2-7, with TRBD1 matching over 8 bases. The germline CDR1 and CDR2 sequences are DFQATT and SNEGSKA (reference sequence). The CDR3 is 13 residues long. The V gene end was trimmed by 4 bases and the J gene end by 3 bases; junction bases not matched to a gene: 5. The CDR3 sequence is CSATDRDLYEQYF. In nucleotides, the CDR3 is TGCAGTGCTACGGACAGGGACCTCTACGAGCAGTACTTC.

This clonotype was detected many times. V is TRBV20-1 and J is TRBJ2-6; D remains ambiguous. Trimming took 3 bases from V and 1 from J, leaving 13 bases between them. From germline, CDR1 is DFQATT and CDR2 SNEGSKA (reference sequence). There are 16 residues in the CDR3. The CDR3 nucleotides read TGCAGTGCTAGCATGGCCGTTAGATCTGGGGCCAACGTCCTGACTTTC. Its protein is CSASMAVRSGANVLTF.

The chain has TRBV2 and TRBJ1-2; 9 bases are a match to TRBD1. This CDR3 spans 13 amino acids. With V trimmed by 8 bases and J by 7 bases, 8 bases remained unmatched. The V gene's germline CDR1 is SNHLY and CDR2 FYNNEI. CDR3 nucleotides: TGTGCCAGCTCGAGCAACAGGGGGCTTGGCTACACCTTC. Protein sequence: CASSSNRGLGYTF.

Ten or more counts support this clonotype. This chain uses TRBV6-6 with TRBJ1-4; a weak D match, TRBD1 (5 bases). This CDR3 region has 15 residues. V gave up 2 bases and J gave up 1 base, with 8 bases separating them. From germline, CDR1 is MNHNY and CDR2 SVGAGI (reference sequence). In DNA, the CDR3 is TGTGCCAGCAGTTACGTCCAGGGAACTAATGAAAAACTGTTTTTT. Amino acids: CASSYVQGTNEKLFF.

This clonotype has just a few counts. A much larger clone lies a single base off, so this may be a read error. The CDR3 sequence is CASTITGGPNYEQYF. The CDR3 DNA follows: TGTGCCAGCACCATCACGGGAGGGCCGAACTACGAGCAGTACTTC. The chain combines TRBV11-2 with TRBJ2-7; 8 positions agree with TRBD2. The V and J ends lost 7 bases and 3 bases, in that order; junction bases with no gene match: 11. CDR1 is SGHAT, CDR2 FQNNGV, per germline. CDR3 size: 15 residues.

The DNA of the CDR3 is TGCAGTGCTAGAGATCTAGAGGGGTACACACATACGCAGTACTTC. Protein product: CSARDLEGYTHTQYF. This chain links TRBV20-1 with TRBJ2-4, with D possibly being TRBD1 or TRBD2 (5 bases each). The CDR3 runs 15 residues. Trimming pared 0 bases from V and 13 bases from J, leaving 22 bases between. Germline V gene data show CDR1 as DFQATT and CDR2 as SNEGSKA (reference sequence).

Only a few counts were recorded for this clonotype. The rearrangement uses TRBV6-5 and TRBJ2-6; D ambiguous. The CDR3 loop spans 17 amino acids. The germline V and J ends were trimmed by 4 bases and 0 bases, with 13 bases remaining between them. Per the germline V gene, CDR1 is MNHEY and CDR2 is SVGAGI. The CDR3 reads CASSSLVISSGANVLTF. CDR3 bases: TGTGCCAGCAGTTCATTGGTAATATCCTCTGGGGCCAACGTCCTGACTTTC.

This clonotype has just a few counts. The chain couples TRBV28 to TRBJ1-2; D perhaps matches TRBD1 (6 bases). CDR3 length equals 14 residues. The V end was cut by 6 bases, the J end by 0 bases, with 11 bases between. Germline lookup yields CDR1 MDHEN and CDR2 SYDVKM. The CDR3 loop reads CASRRQVANYGYTF. The CDR3 region has the DNA TGTGCCAGCAGAAGACAGGTTGCTAACTATGGCTACACCTTC.